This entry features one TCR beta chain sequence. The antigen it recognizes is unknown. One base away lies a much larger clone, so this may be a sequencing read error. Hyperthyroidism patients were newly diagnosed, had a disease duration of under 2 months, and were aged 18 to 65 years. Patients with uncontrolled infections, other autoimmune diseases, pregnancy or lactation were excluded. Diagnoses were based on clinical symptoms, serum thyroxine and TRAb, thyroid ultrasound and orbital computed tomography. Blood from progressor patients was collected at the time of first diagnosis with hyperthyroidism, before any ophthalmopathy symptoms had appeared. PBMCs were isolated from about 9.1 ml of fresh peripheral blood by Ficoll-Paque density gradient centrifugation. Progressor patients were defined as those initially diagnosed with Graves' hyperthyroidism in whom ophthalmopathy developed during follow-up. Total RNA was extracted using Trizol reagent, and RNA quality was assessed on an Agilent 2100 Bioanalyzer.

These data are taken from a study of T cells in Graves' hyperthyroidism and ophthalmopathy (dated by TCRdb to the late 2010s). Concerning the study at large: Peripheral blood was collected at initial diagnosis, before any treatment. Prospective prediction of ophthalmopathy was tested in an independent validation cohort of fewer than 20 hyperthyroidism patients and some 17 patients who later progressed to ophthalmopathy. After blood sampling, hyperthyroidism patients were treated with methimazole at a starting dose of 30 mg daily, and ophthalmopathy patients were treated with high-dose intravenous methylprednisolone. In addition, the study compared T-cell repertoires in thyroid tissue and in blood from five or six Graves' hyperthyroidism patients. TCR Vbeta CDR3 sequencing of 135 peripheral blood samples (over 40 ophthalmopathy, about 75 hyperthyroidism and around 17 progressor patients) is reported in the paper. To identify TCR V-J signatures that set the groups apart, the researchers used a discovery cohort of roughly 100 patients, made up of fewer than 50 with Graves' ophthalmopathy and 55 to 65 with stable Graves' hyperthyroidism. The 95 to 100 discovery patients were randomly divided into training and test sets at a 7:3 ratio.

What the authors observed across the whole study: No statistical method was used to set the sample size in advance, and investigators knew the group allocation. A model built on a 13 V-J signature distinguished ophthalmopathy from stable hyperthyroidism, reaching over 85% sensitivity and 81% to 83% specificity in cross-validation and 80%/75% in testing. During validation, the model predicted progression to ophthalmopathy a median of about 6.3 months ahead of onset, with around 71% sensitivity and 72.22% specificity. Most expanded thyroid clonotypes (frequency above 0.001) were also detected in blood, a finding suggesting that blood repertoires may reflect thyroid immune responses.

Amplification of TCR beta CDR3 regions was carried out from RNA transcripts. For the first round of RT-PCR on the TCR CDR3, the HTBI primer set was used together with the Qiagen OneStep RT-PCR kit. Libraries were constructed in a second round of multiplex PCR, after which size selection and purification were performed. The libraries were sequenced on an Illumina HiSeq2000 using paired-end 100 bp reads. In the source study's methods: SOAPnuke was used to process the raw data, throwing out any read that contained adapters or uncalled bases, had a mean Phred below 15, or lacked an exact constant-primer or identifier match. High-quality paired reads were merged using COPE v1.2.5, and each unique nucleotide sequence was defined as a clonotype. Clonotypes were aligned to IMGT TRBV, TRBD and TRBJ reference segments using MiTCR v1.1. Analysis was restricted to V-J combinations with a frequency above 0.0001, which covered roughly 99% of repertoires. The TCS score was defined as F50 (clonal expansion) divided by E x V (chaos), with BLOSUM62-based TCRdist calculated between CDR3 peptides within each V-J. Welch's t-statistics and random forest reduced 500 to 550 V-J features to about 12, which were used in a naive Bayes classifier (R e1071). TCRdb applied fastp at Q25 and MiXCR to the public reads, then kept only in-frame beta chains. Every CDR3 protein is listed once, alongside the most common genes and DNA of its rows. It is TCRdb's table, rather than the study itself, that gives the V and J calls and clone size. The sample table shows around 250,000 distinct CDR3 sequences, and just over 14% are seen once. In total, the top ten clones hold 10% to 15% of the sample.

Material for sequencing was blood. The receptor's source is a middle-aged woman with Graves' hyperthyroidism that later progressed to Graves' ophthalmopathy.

The base sequence is TGTGCCAGCAGGGGGGACAGGGGAGGAGAGACCCAGTACTTC. Its protein product is CASRGDRGGETQYF. The sequence is built from TRBV27 and TRBJ2-5, with 10 bases aligning to TRBD1. Trimming takes 6 bases off V and 4 bases off J; junction bases not matched to a gene: 5. Per the germline V gene (reference sequence), MNHEY is the CDR1 and SMNVEV is the CDR2. The CDR3 covers 14 residues, taking in both the cysteine and the phenylalanine. Only the CDR3 region is kept as DNA, spanning 42 bases read in frame from base 1.